The rows below give T cell receptor beta chains drawn from one sample of a study of blood T cell repertoires in COVID-19. The assay was immunoSEQ multiplex PCR, and TCRdb's table has in-frame clones only and misses some. This table has 90,000 to 130,000 clones, about four fifths appearing once. The source material was peripheral blood. Source of these receptors: a woman between 55 and 75 years old with acute or convalescent COVID-19. The CDR3 runs from the conserved cysteine through the conserved F or W. The order of the fields is D gene, clone size, J gene, V gene, CDR3 DNA, CDR3 protein. A D gene is named only where the DNA matches it firmly. Clone size is shown for a subset of rows, as once, few, many or a class of expanded clone.

D: TRBD1
size: .
J: TRBJ1-4
V: TRBV19
DNA: TGTGCCAGTAGTATCCACGGGACAGGGTCGACTGAAAAACTGTTTTTT
CDR3: CASSIHGTGSTEKLFF

D: .
size: .
J: TRBJ2-7
V: TRBV13
DNA: TGTGCCAGCAGTAACAATCCAGGGGCCGAGCAGTACTTC
CDR3: CASSNNPGAEQYF

D: .
size: .
J: TRBJ2-3
V: TRBV24-1
DNA: TGTGCCACCAGTGATGGCGCGGTAGATACGCAGTATTTT
CDR3: CATSDGAVDTQYF

D: TRBD1
size: .
J: TRBJ1-1
V: TRBV7-9
DNA: TGTGCCAGCAGCCCCCGACAGGGAGGTCGGAACACTGAAGCTTTCTTT
CDR3: CASSPRQGGRNTEAFF

D: .
size: many
J: TRBJ1-1
V: TRBV6-1
DNA: TGTGCCAGCAGTGACAGGGAAGCTTTCTTT
CDR3: CASSDREAFF

D: TRBD1
size: .
J: TRBJ1-5
V: TRBV7-2
DNA: TGTGCCAGCAGCCCCCGGACAGGGCCCCAGCCCCAGCATTTT
CDR3: CASSPRTGPQPQHF

D: TRBD1
size: .
J: TRBJ1-4
V: TRBV19
DNA: TGTGCCAGTAGTCTCGGGACAGGGGGCAACGAAAAACTGTTTTTT
CDR3: CASSLGTGGNEKLFF

D: .
size: .
J: TRBJ1-2
V: TRBV19
DNA: TGTGCCAGTAGTATAACCCTCCCGACGCAGGATGGCTACACCTTC
CDR3: CASSITLPTQDGYTF

D: .
size: .
J: TRBJ2-2
V: TRBV19
DNA: TGTGCCAGTATGGAGCAGACGGACTACACCGGGGAGCTGTTTTTT
CDR3: CASMEQTDYTGELFF

D: .
size: .
J: TRBJ2-7
V: TRBV5-1
DNA: TGCGCCAGCAGCTTGGTGGCGGAGGCCTACGAGCAGTACTTC
CDR3: CASSLVAEAYEQYF

D: .
size: .
J: TRBJ1-2
V: TRBV27
DNA: TGTGCCAGCAGTCCCCGGGAGGCCTGGGTCGGCTACACCTTC
CDR3: CASSPREAWVGYTF

D: TRBD1
size: .
J: TRBJ1-5
V: TRBV29-1
DNA: TGCAGCGGGAAAACCGGGACAGATAGCAATCAGCCCCAGCATTTT
CDR3: CSGKTGTDSNQPQHF

D: .
size: .
J: TRBJ1-1
V: TRBV27
DNA: TGTGCCAGCAGTTTTAGGGGGTCTCAAAAGGACACTGAAGCTTTCTTT
CDR3: CASSFRGSQKDTEAFF

D: TRBD1
size: .
J: TRBJ2-3
V: TRBV11-3
DNA: TGTGCCAGCAAGGCGGACAGGGGCACAGATACGCAGTATTTT
CDR3: CASKADRGTDTQYF

D: .
size: .
J: TRBJ1-2
V: TRBV14
DNA: TGTGCCAGCAGCCAAGATTCGTCCAGGGGAGCCTATGGCTACACCTTC
CDR3: CASSQDSSRGAYGYTF

D: .
size: few
J: TRBJ1-3
V: TRBV7-2
DNA: TGTGCCAGCAGCTTACCAGGCGCAGGGGGAAACACCATATATTTT
CDR3: CASSLPGAGGNTIYF

D: TRBD1
size: few
J: TRBJ1-1
V: TRBV19
DNA: TGTGCCAGTAGTATTCTTGACAGGGAGACTGAAGCTTTCTTT
CDR3: CASSILDRETEAFF

D: TRBD1
size: .
J: TRBJ2-3
V: TRBV6-6
DNA: TGTGCCAGCAGTCCGAGGGGGCGCGGAACGACAGATACGCAGTATTTT
CDR3: CASSPRGRGTTDTQYF

D: .
size: .
J: TRBJ1-2
V: TRBV6-5
DNA: TGTGCCAGCAATCCCGGGGGGCCAGGAAGAGGCTACACCTTC
CDR3: CASNPGGPGRGYTF

D: TRBD1
size: .
J: TRBJ1-1
V: TRBV19
DNA: TGTGCCAGTCGGACAGGGGGCATTCGCACTGAAGCTTTCTTT
CDR3: CASRTGGIRTEAFF

D: TRBD2
size: few
J: TRBJ2-2
V: TRBV28
DNA: TGTGCCAGCAGAAATAGCGGGGGGGGCACCGGGGAGCTGTTTTTT
CDR3: CASRNSGGGTGELFF

D: .
size: .
J: TRBJ1-1
V: TRBV2
DNA: TGTGCCAGCGAAAAGGGGCCGGCGCGGACTGAAGCTTTCTTT
CDR3: CASEKGPARTEAFF

D: .
size: once
J: TRBJ1-3
V: TRBV7-2
DNA: TGTGCCAGCAGGAGGGACTTTGAAAACACCATATATTTT
CDR3: CASRRDFENTIYF

D: .
size: .
J: TRBJ1-4
V: TRBV9
DNA: TGTGCCAGCAGCTACCAGGGTAGCGGTAATGAAAAACTGTTTTTT
CDR3: CASSYQGSGNEKLFF

D: .
size: .
J: TRBJ1-2
V: TRBV7-2
DNA: TGTGCCAGCAGTTCCGGACAGTTTTCCCCGTATGGCTACACCTTC
CDR3: CASSSGQFSPYGYTF

D: TRBD2
size: .
J: TRBJ2-2
V: TRBV9
DNA: TGTGCCAGCAGCGAGGCAGTTCCGGGACTAGCGGGGGCGAACACCGGGGAGCTGTTTTTT
CDR3: CASSEAVPGLAGANTGELFF

D: TRBD1
size: few
J: TRBJ1-1
V: TRBV19
DNA: TGTGCCAGTAGTGTAGGACAGGTGTGGGGGACTGAAGCTTTCTTT
CDR3: CASSVGQVWGTEAFF

D: TRBD1
size: few
J: TRBJ2-7
V: TRBV6-1
DNA: TGTGCCAGCAGTGAACTACAGGGGTGGTGGTACGAGCAGTACTTC
CDR3: CASSELQGWWYEQYF

D: .
size: few
J: TRBJ1-6
V: TRBV21-1
DNA: TGTGCCAGCAGCACTACCGATTCACCCCTCCACTTT
CDR3: CASSTTDSPLHF

D: TRBD1
size: .
J: TRBJ1-2
V: TRBV28
DNA: TGTGCCAGCAGCCGGACAGGGCCTGGCTACACCTTC
CDR3: CASSRTGPGYTF

D: TRBD1
size: few
J: TRBJ1-2
V: TRBV4-3
DNA: TGCGCCAGCAGCCATCAACCGAGCAGACAGGGGCCCAACTTC
CDR3: CASSHQPSRQGPNF

D: TRBD1
size: .
J: TRBJ2-5
V: TRBV5-1
DNA: TGCGCCAGCAGCGAAACGACAGGGGGGGAAGAGACCCAGTACTTC
CDR3: CASSETTGGEETQYF

D: .
size: .
J: TRBJ1-2
V: TRBV6-6
DNA: TGTGCCAGCAGCCGTCCAGGGAACTATGGCTACACCTTC
CDR3: CASSRPGNYGYTF

D: .
size: .
J: TRBJ1-6
V: TRBV5-1
DNA: TGCGCCAGTCGGGACTCCTATAATTCACCCCTCCACTTT
CDR3: CASRDSYNSPLHF

D: TRBD1
size: .
J: TRBJ1-2
V: TRBV4-3
DNA: TGCGCCAGCAGCCAAGAGCCGGGACAGGGGGCTTGGGGCTACACCTTC
CDR3: CASSQEPGQGAWGYTF

D: TRBD1
size: .
J: TRBJ1-2
V: TRBV29-1
DNA: TGCAGCGCTCGACGACAGGGGGAGGGCTACACCTTC
CDR3: CSARRQGEGYTF

D: .
size: .
J: TRBJ2-3
V: TRBV19
DNA: TGTGCCAGTAGCAGGGGTGAGGCTGGAGATACGCAGTATTTT
CDR3: CASSRGEAGDTQYF

D: TRBD2
size: few
J: TRBJ2-7
V: TRBV4-2
DNA: TGTGCCAGCAGCCAAGGTCTAGCGGGGGGTGCCGAGCAGTACTTC
CDR3: CASSQGLAGGAEQYF

D: .
size: .
J: TRBJ1-5
V: TRBV28
DNA: TGTGCCAGCGGGGCCAATAGCAATCAGCCCCAGCATTTT
CDR3: CASGANSNQPQHF

D: TRBD1
size: .
J: TRBJ1-5
V: TRBV19
DNA: TGTGCCAGTAGTGCGACAGGGGCCCAGCCCCAGCATTTT
CDR3: CASSATGAQPQHF

D: TRBD1
size: .
J: TRBJ1-1
V: TRBV5-1
DNA: TGCGCCAGCAGACCGGGACAGGGCATCATGAACACTGAAGCTTTCTTT
CDR3: CASRPGQGIMNTEAFF

D: .
size: .
J: TRBJ1-1
V: TRBV29-1
DNA: TGCAGCGTTGAAGGACAGACAAACACTGAAGCTTTCTTT
CDR3: CSVEGQTNTEAFF

D: .
size: .
J: TRBJ1-6
V: TRBV4-3
DNA: TGCGCCAGCAGCCAAGTCGGGGGGCAGTCACCCCTCCACTTT
CDR3: CASSQVGGQSPLHF

D: .
size: .
J: TRBJ2-5
V: TRBV7-9
DNA: TGTGCCAGCAGCTTTTTGGGCGGGGTGCAGTACTTC
CDR3: CASSFLGGVQYF

D: .
size: .
J: TRBJ1-1
V: TRBV7-9
DNA: TGTGCCAGCATGTCGCGGAGAACCCTGAACACTGAAGCTTTCTTT
CDR3: CASMSRRTLNTEAFF

D: TRBD1
size: once
J: TRBJ2-7
V: TRBV5-1
DNA: TGCGCCAGCAGCATCCGGAGTATGGGGACAGGGGGAGGAGAGCAGTACTTC
CDR3: CASSIRSMGTGGGEQYF

D: .
size: .
J: TRBJ1-6
V: TRBV6-1
DNA: TGTGCCAGCAGTGAAGCGCTTCGGCAGGGATTTGCACCCCTCCACTTT
CDR3: CASSEALRQGFAPLHF

D: .
size: .
J: TRBJ1-1
V: TRBV5-1
DNA: TGCGCCAGCGGAATAGACAGGATCGCTGTCACTGAAGCTTTCTTT
CDR3: CASGIDRIAVTEAFF

D: TRBD1
size: .
J: TRBJ1-2
V: TRBV6-7
DNA: TGTGCCAGCAGTTACGGGGGACAGGGGTCCTATGGCTACACCTTC
CDR3: CASSYGGQGSYGYTF

D: .
size: .
J: TRBJ2-5
V: TRBV7-2
DNA: TGTGCCAGCAGCTTAGGTGGAACTAGGGAGACCCAGTACTTC
CDR3: CASSLGGTRETQYF

D: TRBD1
size: .
J: TRBJ2-5
V: TRBV5-4
DNA: TGTGCCAGCAGCTCCCTGGACAGGGACCAAGAGACCCAGTACTTC
CDR3: CASSSLDRDQETQYF

D: .
size: .
J: TRBJ2-1
V: TRBV5-1
DNA: TGCGCCAGCAGCTTGGGTCGGGTCAATGAGCAGTTCTTC
CDR3: CASSLGRVNEQFF

D: .
size: once
J: TRBJ1-4
V: TRBV4-2
DNA: TGTGCCAGCAGCCAAGAATCGTCGCGAGGAAAATCGTATGAAAAACTGTTTTTT
CDR3: CASSQESSRGKSYEKLFF

D: .
size: .
J: TRBJ2-7
V: TRBV6-1
DNA: TGTGCCAGCTGCTTAGGGGGCTCCTACGAGCAGTACTTC
CDR3: CASCLGGSYEQYF

D: .
size: few
J: TRBJ2-1
V: TRBV15
DNA: TGTGCCACCAGCAGAGGTGACTTGAACAATGAGCAGTTCTTC
CDR3: CATSRGDLNNEQFF

D: TRBD1
size: .
J: TRBJ1-1
V: TRBV2
DNA: TGTGCCAGCAGCGACCCGGGACAGGGGAACACTGAAGCTTTCTTT
CDR3: CASSDPGQGNTEAFF

D: .
size: few
J: TRBJ1-1
V: TRBV7-3
DNA: TGTGCCAGCAGCGTCACCGGGGGAAGAACTGAAGCTTTCTTT
CDR3: CASSVTGGRTEAFF

D: .
size: .
J: TRBJ1-1
V: TRBV7-8
DNA: TGTGCCAGCAGCTTAGTCCTCCGCGCTGAAGCTTTCTTT
CDR3: CASSLVLRAEAFF

D: .
size: .
J: TRBJ1-5
V: TRBV30
DNA: TGTGCCTGGAGTGGAACAGGGATCCAGCCCCAGCATTTT
CDR3: CAWSGTGIQPQHF